The rows below give T cell receptor beta chains drawn from one sample of a study of blood T cell repertoires in COVID-19. Generated by immunoSEQ multiplex PCR, the TCRdb table keeps only in-frame clones and is missing some. The repertoire holds just over 650,000 clones, with 90% as singletons. What was sequenced was peripheral blood. Source of these receptors: a woman under 30 with acute or convalescent COVID-19. Each CDR3 is given with its conserved first and last residue. The D gene is left open where the match is weak. The listing skips clone size in some rows; elsewhere it reads once, few, many or a size class.

-	TRBV5-4	TRBJ1-2	TRBD1	CASSPDTGVGYTF	TGTGCCAGCAGCCCCGACACAGGGGTAGGCTACACCTTC
-	TRBV7-9	TRBJ1-2	TRBD1	CASSPPGGTYGYTF	TGTGCCAGCAGCCCTCCAGGGGGGACCTATGGCTACACCTTC
-	TRBV7-2	TRBJ2-1	-	CASSFGGWDNEQFF	TGTGCCAGCAGCTTTGGAGGCTGGGACAATGAGCAGTTCTTC
-	TRBV5-6	TRBJ1-2	-	CASSFSPPRNYGYTF	TGTGCCAGCAGCTTTTCACCTCCGAGAAACTATGGCTACACCTTC
-	TRBV5-1	TRBJ1-2	-	CASSPSQGPMGYTF	TGCGCCAGCAGCCCCTCACAGGGTCCCATGGGCTACACCTTC
-	TRBV6-5	TRBJ1-3	-	CASSYREGSGNTIYF	TGTGCCAGCAGTTACAGAGAGGGTTCTGGAAACACCATATATTTT
-	TRBV9	TRBJ2-2	-	CASSVERNSNTGELFF	TGTGCCAGCAGCGTAGAGCGGAATTCGAACACCGGGGAGCTGTTTTTT
-	TRBV27	TRBJ1-1	-	CASSSPLRGGNTEAFF	TGTGCCAGCAGTTCCCCTCTCCGGGGGGGGAACACTGAAGCTTTCTTT
-	TRBV24-1	TRBJ2-3	TRBD2	CATSIGAGESDTQYF	TGTGCCACCAGTATAGGAGCGGGGGAATCAGATACGCAGTATTTT
-	TRBV9	TRBJ2-3	TRBD2	CASSMLAGNTDTQYF	TGTGCCAGCAGCATGCTAGCGGGGAACACAGATACGCAGTATTTT
-	TRBV4-2	TRBJ1-1	TRBD1	CASSRDRGFEAFF	TGTGCCAGCAGCCGGGACAGGGGCTTTGAAGCTTTCTTT
once	TRBV4-1	TRBJ2-7	-	CASSQNRISYEQYF	TGCGCCAGCAGCCAAAACAGGATTTCCTACGAGCAGTACTTC
once	TRBV5-1	TRBJ1-2	-	CASSSQGGGDYGYTF	TGCGCCAGCAGCTCCCAGGGCGGGGGGGACTATGGCTACACCTTC
-	TRBV29-1	TRBJ1-2	-	CSGETGTNYGYTF	TGCAGCGGGGAGACAGGCACTAACTATGGCTACACCTTC
-	TRBV14	TRBJ2-7	TRBD2	CASSLIRVPFTSGGREQYF	TGTGCCAGCAGCCTTATAAGGGTTCCCTTTACTAGCGGGGGTCGCGAGCAGTACTTC
-	TRBV9	TRBJ2-3	TRBD2	CASSYGTSGTYTQYF	TGTGCCAGCAGCTATGGGACTAGCGGGACCTATACGCAGTATTTT
-	TRBV12-3/TRBV12-4	TRBJ2-1	-	CASTSDTSNEQFF	TGTGCCAGCACCTCGGACACCTCCAATGAGCAGTTCTTC
-	TRBV27	TRBJ1-2	-	CASSPFASGGEYGYTF	TGTGCCAGCAGTCCATTCGCATCCGGGGGAGAGTATGGCTACACCTTC
-	TRBV7-2	TRBJ2-1	TRBD2	CASSLMSGGWNEQFF	TGTGCCAGCAGCTTAATGAGCGGGGGATGGAATGAGCAGTTCTTC
-	TRBV5-1	TRBJ2-7	TRBD2	CASSWGTSGGTYEQYF	TGCGCCAGCAGCTGGGGGACTAGCGGGGGAACTTACGAGCAGTACTTC
-	TRBV18	TRBJ1-4	TRBD1	CASSRDRGSTNEKLFF	TGTGCCAGCTCACGAGACAGGGGATCAACTAATGAAAAACTGTTTTTT
-	TRBV5-1	TRBJ1-2	-	CASSPWGDSGYGYTF	TGCGCCAGCAGCCCTTGGGGCGACAGTGGCTATGGCTACACCTTC
-	TRBV10-3	TRBJ2-7	TRBD1	CAISEPSGGAVSRYEQYF	TGTGCCATCAGTGAGCCTTCAGGGGGCGCGGTTAGTCGCTACGAGCAGTACTTC
-	TRBV4-3	TRBJ2-2	-	CASSQMGGLGTGELFF	TGCGCCAGCAGCCAAATGGGTGGACTGGGCACCGGGGAGCTGTTTTTT
once	TRBV25-1	TRBJ1-5	-	CASSEGHYNQPQHF	TGTGCCAGCAGTGAGGGACACTACAATCAGCCCCAGCATTTT
-	TRBV9	TRBJ2-1	TRBD2	CASSVGPGGGNEQFF	TGTGCCAGCAGCGTAGGGCCTGGCGGGGGCAATGAGCAGTTCTTC
-	TRBV19	TRBJ1-1	-	CASTAQGRTEAFF	TGTGCCAGTACTGCGCAGGGTCGCACTGAAGCTTTCTTT
-	TRBV7-2	TRBJ1-5	TRBD1	CASSLFDRGWNQPQHF	TGTGCCAGCAGTTTATTCGACAGGGGGTGGAATCAGCCCCAGCATTTT
-	TRBV27	TRBJ1-1	-	CASSAGGLGTEAFF	TGTGCCAGCAGTGCCGGAGGGTTAGGGACTGAAGCTTTCTTT
-	TRBV7-3	TRBJ2-3	-	CASSLQSTDTQYF	TGTGCCAGCAGCTTACAGAGCACAGATACGCAGTATTTT
-	TRBV5-6	TRBJ2-1	TRBD2	CASSFGTSGGPNEQFF	TGTGCCAGCAGCTTTGGGACTAGCGGGGGCCCTAATGAGCAGTTCTTC
-	TRBV5-1	TRBJ1-2	TRBD1	CASSLGQGGRVGYTF	TGCGCCAGCAGCTTGGGACAGGGTGGGCGCGTAGGCTACACCTTC
-	TRBV27	TRBJ2-1	-	CASSLSDSTDEQFF	TGTGCCAGCAGTTTATCGGACAGTACGGATGAGCAGTTCTTC
-	TRBV4-2	TRBJ2-7	-	CASSQDRTDLYEQYF	TGTGCCAGCAGCCAAGACCGGACAGACCTCTACGAGCAGTACTTC
-	TRBV13	TRBJ2-1	-	CASSSQGNEQFF	TGTGCCAGCAGCTCACAGGGCAATGAGCAGTTCTTC
-	TRBV7-2	TRBJ1-3	TRBD1	CASSPGGTSGNTIYF	TGTGCCAGCAGTCCAGGGGGAACGTCTGGAAACACCATATATTTT
-	TRBV7-9	TRBJ1-1	TRBD1	CASSHPDRDTEAFF	TGTGCCAGCAGCCATCCCGACAGGGACACTGAAGCTTTCTTT
once	TRBV5-8	TRBJ1-4	-	CASSPGLPNEKLFF	TGTGCCAGCAGTCCAGGGTTGCCTAATGAAAAACTGTTTTTT
-	TRBV5-1	TRBJ2-7	-	CASSPGYEQYF	TGCGCCAGCAGCCCAGGATACGAGCAGTACTTC
-	TRBV7-9	TRBJ1-5	-	CASSSLGVKGINQPQHF	TGTGCCAGCAGCTCCCTCGGGGTCAAGGGAATCAATCAGCCCCAGCATTTT
-	TRBV6-6	TRBJ1-1	-	CASSGGGNEAFF	TGTGCCAGCAGCGGGGGAGGGAATGAAGCTTTCTTT
-	TRBV5-1	TRBJ1-5	TRBD1	CASSLEQGGQPQHF	TGCGCCAGCAGCTTGGAACAGGGGGGGCAGCCCCAGCATTTT
-	TRBV25-1	TRBJ2-3	-	CASSEWPGTSTDTQYF	TGTGCCAGCAGTGAATGGCCAGGGACTAGCACAGATACGCAGTATTTT
-	TRBV3-1/TRBV3-2	TRBJ2-3	TRBD2	CASSNLAGLEGRDTQYF	TGTGCCAGCAGCAATTTAGCGGGGTTGGAAGGTAGAGATACGCAGTATTTT
-	TRBV7-2	TRBJ2-6	-	CASSYDRNSGANVLTF	TGTGCCAGCAGCTATGACAGGAACTCTGGGGCCAACGTCCTGACTTTC
-	TRBV29-1	TRBJ2-7	-	CSVVKNYEQYF	TGCAGCGTTGTCAAAAACTACGAGCAGTACTTC
few	TRBV6-2/TRBV6-3	TRBJ1-5	-	CASSYSLSNQPQHF	TGTGCCAGCAGTTACTCCCTTAGCAATCAGCCCCAGCATTTT
-	TRBV25-1	TRBJ1-2	-	CASSAGGIEGYTF	TGTGCCAGCAGTGCCGGGGGGATAGAGGGCTACACCTTC
-	TRBV7-8	TRBJ1-2	TRBD1	CASSRGGQGYTF	TGTGCCAGCAGCCGAGGGGGCCAGGGCTACACCTTC